This entry lists 28 T cell receptor beta chains sequenced from one sample in a study of T-cell reconstitution after alpha-beta-depleted transplantation in children. This sample's TCRbeta library carried unique molecular identifier barcodes. MiXCR, applied by TCRdb to the PCR reads, yields one record per CDR3 protein. The table has fewer than 750,000 distinct CDR3 sequences, 27% seen once; the top ten hold about 35%. Sequenced here: PBMCs, sampled before TCRalphabeta/CD19-depleted stem cell transplant. Receptors originate from a boy younger than two with Wiskott-Aldrich syndrome, due to receive a stem cell transplant.

This clonotype was detected only a few times. The rearrangement uses TRBV7-6 and TRBJ2-5, with TRBD1 matching over 10 bases. Germline assignment: CDR1 SGHVS and CDR2 FNYEAQ. The CDR3 spans 17 residues. With V trimmed by 1 base and J by 6 bases, 11 bases remained unmatched. CDR3 loop: CASSLGVGDRGWKTQYF. CDR3 sequence (DNA): TGTGCCAGCAGCTTAGGTGTTGGGGACAGGGGATGGAAGACCCAGTACTTC.

There are a few counts of this clonotype. The V and J genes are TRBV19 and TRBJ1-4; D not resolved. This CDR3 region has 13 residues. The germline V gene encodes CDR1 LNHDA and CDR2 SQIVND (reference sequence). V was shortened by 8 bases and J by 8 bases, with 15 bases between the two germline ends. In DNA, the CDR3 is TGTGCCAGTGCCGGACGGGCCCTGGAAAAACTGTTTTTT. Its translation is CASAGRALEKLFF.

This clonotype came up a few times. The genes are TRBV27 and TRBJ2-4, with TRBD2 matching over 13 bases. This CDR3 contains 14 residues. With V trimmed by 4 bases and J by 6 bases, 0 bases remained unmatched. Germline CDR1 reads MNHEY; CDR2 reads SMNVEV (reference sequence). The CDR3 here is CASSWTSGRNIQYF. For the CDR3, the DNA is TGTGCCAGCAGTTGGACTAGCGGGAGAAACATTCAGTACTTC.

V is TRBV5-1 and J is TRBJ2-2; TRBD2 agrees at 8 bases. Germline V gene data show CDR1 as SGHRS and CDR2 as YFSETQ. CDR3 length equals 14 residues. V shed 5 bases, J shed 7 bases, and the junction held 7 bases outside the gene matches. CDR3 in amino acids: CASSTQREFGELFF. CDR3 in DNA: TGCGCCAGCAGTACCCAGCGGGAGTTCGGGGAGCTGTTTTTT.

This clonotype came up a few times. CDR3 amino acids: CASSRTSGSSTGELFF. In DNA, the CDR3 is TGCGCCAGCAGCCGAACTAGCGGGAGTAGCACCGGGGAGCTGTTTTTT. J is TRBJ2-2 and V is TRBV4-1; 11 bases fit TRBD2. The CDR3 runs to 16 residues. Germline CDR1 and CDR2: MGHRA and YSYEKL. Trimming cost V 4 bases and J 4 bases; bases outside gene matches: 5.

V usage is TRBV27 and J usage is TRBJ2-2; TRBD1 matches 7 bases. The germline CDR1 and CDR2 sequences are MNHEY and SMNVEV (reference sequence). The CDR3 length is 17 residues. Trimming removed 5 bases from V and 6 bases from J; junction bases left unmatched: 15. DNA for the CDR3: TGTGCCAGCAGTCTCTACCGACAGGGCCTTGGGGCCGGGGAGCTGTTTTTT. This codes for CASSLYRQGLGAGELFF.

V and J are TRBV5-1 and TRBJ1-2; 10 bases agree with TRBD1. The germline CDR1 and CDR2 sequences are SGHRS and YFSETQ. The CDR3 sequence is 16 residues long. V shed 4 bases and J 1 base; nucleotides not matched to a gene: 7. In nucleotides, the CDR3 is TGCGCCAGCAGCGCCGGGACAGGGGTTAATAACTATGGCTACACCTTC. Amino acids: CASSAGTGVNNYGYTF.

This chain's CDR3 is CASSVVMGWGPIVGTQYF. CDR3 in DNA: TGTGCCAGCAGCGTAGTGATGGGGTGGGGACCCATCGTGGGGACCCAGTACTTC. The chain links TRBV9 to TRBJ2-5; D could derive from TRBD1 or TRBD2 (5 bases each). The germline V and J ends were trimmed by 0 bases and 7 bases, with 25 bases remaining between them. Per the germline V gene, CDR1 is SGDLS and CDR2 is YYNGEE. The CDR3 has 18 amino acids.

The gene calls are TRBV20-1 and TRBJ1-2; D is ambiguous. The length of the CDR3 is 13 residues. Trimming removed 5 bases from V and 8 bases from J, with 18 bases in between. Germline CDR1 is DFQATT and CDR2 is SNEGSKA (reference sequence). The CDR3, as DNA: TGCAGTGCTTGGGCCCGGGAAAAATTGGGCTACACCTTC. Translating it yields CSAWAREKLGYTF.

In nucleotides, the CDR3 is TGCGCCAGCAGTGGGGACAGAAGACCAGATACGCAGTATTTT. As protein: CASSGDRRPDTQYF. The chain employs TRBV5-1 and TRBJ2-3, with TRBD1 matching over 7 bases. From germline, CDR1 is SGHRS and CDR2 YFSETQ. With 5 bases clipped from V and 4 bases from J, the junction kept 7 bases outside the gene matches. The CDR3 sequence is 14 residues long.

The chain employs TRBV6-1 and TRBJ1-5, with D possibly being TRBD1 (5 bases). CDR3 length: 15 amino acids. Trimming shortened V by 6 bases and J by 3 bases, and 15 bases separated the two germline ends. Germline values: CDR1 MNHNS, CDR2 SASEGT. CDR3 region: CASSRLPGPNQPQHF. The CDR3, as DNA: TGTGCCAGCAGCCGCCTGCCGGGACCCAATCAGCCCCAGCATTTT.

This clonotype appeared a few times. The chain joins TRBV27 to TRBJ1-2; 8 positions agree with TRBD1. The J segment lost 4 bases and the V segment lost 3 bases, leaving 13 bases of the junction unmatched. CDR1 and CDR2 from the germline V gene are MNHEY and SMNVEV (reference sequence). The CDR3 spans 17 residues. CDR3 coding DNA: TGTGCCAGCAGTTTGGGAACCGCCCAGACAGGGGTCTATGGCTACACCTTC. It codes for CASSLGTAQTGVYGYTF.

CDR3 region: CASSLGSEQETQYF. The CDR3 DNA follows: TGCGCCAGCAGCTTGGGGTCGGAGCAAGAGACCCAGTACTTC. The chain joins TRBV5-1 to TRBJ2-5, with D hard to call. The CDR3 is 14 residues long. Trimming cost V 0 bases and J 2 bases, with 8 bases left between them. Germline CDR1 reads SGHRS; CDR2 reads YFSETQ.

This clonotype was detected only a few times. This chain links TRBV27 with TRBJ2-2; 9 bases are a match to TRBD2. The CDR3 has 19 residues. The germline gives CDR1 MNHEY, CDR2 SMNVEV (reference sequence). Trimming cost V 0 bases and J 0 bases; bases outside gene matches: 8. CDR3 region: CASSLSVMGLAANTGELFF. The CDR3 nucleotides read TGTGCCAGCAGTTTATCGGTGATGGGACTAGCAGCGAACACCGGGGAGCTGTTTTTT.

This chain links TRBV20-1 with TRBJ2-3; 10 nucleotides line up with TRBD2. CDR3 length equals 16 residues. V was clipped by 5 bases and J by 4 bases; unmatched bases: 12. The V gene's germline CDR1 is DFQATT and CDR2 SNEGSKA (reference sequence). DNA for the CDR3: TGCAGTGCTCACCACTCTAGCGGGAGCGTCGCAGATACGCAGTATTTT. Encoded protein: CSAHHSSGSVADTQYF.

The V call is TRBV27, the J call TRBJ2-5, with TRBD2 identical over 7 bases. V was clipped by 5 bases and J by 5 bases; unmatched bases: 8. The germline CDR1 and CDR2 sequences are MNHEY and SMNVEV (reference sequence). The CDR3 spans 14 residues. The CDR3 DNA sequence: TGTGCCAGCAGTCATTATAACGGGGGGGAGACCCAGTACTTC. Translated: CASSHYNGGETQYF.

The chain joins TRBV5-1 to TRBJ2-7; 10 positions match TRBD2. J lost 4 bases, V lost 4 bases, and 11 bases had no gene match. The CDR3 loop spans 16 amino acids. Germline-derived CDR1 and CDR2 are SGHRS and YFSETQ. Here the CDR3 reads CASSGDLAGALYEQYF. The CDR3 region has the DNA TGCGCCAGCAGCGGCGATCTAGCGGGAGCTTTATACGAGCAGTACTTC.

V gene TRBV20-1 combines with J gene TRBJ2-4; the match to TRBD1 covers 10 bases. The germline V gene encodes CDR1 DFQATT and CDR2 SNEGSKA (reference sequence). This CDR3 spans 13 amino acids. The V gene end was trimmed by 5 bases and the J gene end by 7 bases; junction bases not matched to a gene: 5. CDR3 DNA: TGCAGTGCTTGCCGACAGGGGGCTAACATTCAGTACTTC. It is translated as CSACRQGANIQYF.

Only a few counts were recorded for this clonotype. This sequence joins TRBV5-1 and TRBJ2-1; TRBD1 agrees at 7 bases. The CDR3 consists of 17 residues. Germline V gives CDR1 SGHRS, CDR2 YFSETQ. Trimming cost V 1 base and J 0 bases; bases outside gene matches: 7. The CDR3 bases are TGCGCCAGCAGCTTGAGAGGGGGCTTTAGCTCCTACAATGAGCAGTTCTTC. This gives the protein CASSLRGGFSSYNEQFF. The entire variable domain, with the rest obtained from reference TRBV5-1 and TRBJ2-1, is as follows: KAGVTQTPRYLIKTRGQQVTLSCSPISGHRSVSWYQQTPGQGLQFLFEYFSETQRNKGNFPGRFSGRQFSNSRSEMNVSTLELGDSALYLCASSLRGGFSSYNEQFFGPGTRLTVL.

This clonotype was recorded a few times. The chain is built from TRBV12-3 or TRBV12-4 and TRBJ2-7, with TRBD1 identical over 8 bases. The length of the CDR3 is 13 residues. V shed 6 bases, J shed 5 bases, and the junction held 6 bases outside the gene matches. CDR3 region: CASSPDRANEQYF. For the CDR3, the DNA is TGTGCCAGCAGCCCGGACAGGGCGAACGAGCAGTACTTC.

This clonotype was detected many times. The CDR3 DNA is TGTGCCAGCAGCTTAGCGGGAGTTCGGGAGACCCAGTACTTC. As protein: CASSLAGVRETQYF. The rearrangement joins TRBV7-6 to TRBJ2-5, with D possibly being TRBD2 (5 bases). Germline CDR1 is SGHVS and CDR2 is FNYEAQ. Trimming removed 0 bases at V and 5 bases at J, with 10 bases between. The CDR3 loop spans 14 amino acids.

The chain combines TRBV12-2 with TRBJ2-1; the table's D call, TRBD1, has no DNA check behind it. TRBV12-2 constitutes a pseudogene. The CDR3 is 16 residues long. CDR3 DNA: TGTGCAAGTCGCTTAGAGGGCTCCCGGACAAACAATGAGCAGTTCTTC. This translates into CASRLEGSRTNNEQFF.

This clonotype was seen more than once but under ten times. This chain uses TRBV29-1 with TRBJ1-1; 8 bases align to TRBD1. The CDR3 contains 14 residues. The junction had 8 bases not matched to a gene; V was cut back by 4 bases and J by 4 bases. Germline CDR1 SQVTM, CDR2 ANQGSEA. CDR3 sequence: CSVAAGQGGTEAFF. The CDR3 coding sequence is TGCAGCGTTGCCGCTGGACAGGGTGGCACTGAAGCTTTCTTT.

This rearrangement joins TRBV11-2 to TRBJ2-1; the D gene is possibly TRBD2 (6 bases). CDR3 length: 17 amino acids. CDR1 is SGHAT, CDR2 FQNNGV, per germline. The V gene lost 5 bases and the J gene lost 7 bases, with 24 bases spanning the gap. The CDR3 protein is CASSAIAGTPNLNEQFF. The CDR3 region has the DNA TGTGCCAGCAGCGCGATTGCCGGGACTCCGAACCTTAATGAGCAGTTCTTC.

This clonotype has more than one count but fewer than ten. This chain links TRBV25-1 with TRBJ1-1, with TRBD1 matching over 8 bases. The germline V gene encodes CDR1 MGHDK and CDR2 SYGVNS. V lost 1 base and J lost 6; bases outside the gene matches: 7. This CDR3 contains 15 residues. Here the CDR3 reads CASSEWSGQAAEAFF. The CDR3 DNA follows: TGTGCCAGCAGTGAATGGTCGGGACAGGCGGCTGAAGCTTTCTTT.

This clonotype was recorded a few times. This sequence joins TRBV10-1 and TRBJ2-1, with 12 bases identical to TRBD2. Trimming cost V 0 bases and J 9 bases; bases outside gene matches: 9. The CDR3 extends over 17 amino acids. Germline V lookup: CDR1 WNHNN, CDR2 SYGVQD (reference sequence). The CDR3 bases are TGCGCCAGCAGTGAGTCGGCTAGCGGGAGGGCCCAACGTGAGCAGTTCTTC. This codes for CASSESASGRAQREQFF.

The chain joins TRBV10-3 to TRBJ2-3; TRBD2 is a possible D gene (5 bases). V gave up 7 bases and J gave up 4 bases, with 12 bases separating them. The germline gives CDR1 ENHRY, CDR2 SYGVKD. This CDR3 is built from 13 residues. Written as DNA, the CDR3 is TGTGCCATCACCTCGGGGAGATCAGATACGCAGTATTTT. Translation: CAITSGRSDTQYF.

This clonotype was observed a few times. The genes are TRBV5-1 and TRBJ2-1; a possible D gene is TRBD1 (6 bases). Germline loops: CDR1 SGHRS, CDR2 YFSETQ. V dropped 2 bases and J dropped 6 bases, with 12 bases sitting between them. This CDR3 comprises 14 residues. In DNA, the CDR3 is TGCGCCAGCAGCTTTTGGGACAAGGGCAATGAGCAGTTCTTC. Translated: CASSFWDKGNEQFF.